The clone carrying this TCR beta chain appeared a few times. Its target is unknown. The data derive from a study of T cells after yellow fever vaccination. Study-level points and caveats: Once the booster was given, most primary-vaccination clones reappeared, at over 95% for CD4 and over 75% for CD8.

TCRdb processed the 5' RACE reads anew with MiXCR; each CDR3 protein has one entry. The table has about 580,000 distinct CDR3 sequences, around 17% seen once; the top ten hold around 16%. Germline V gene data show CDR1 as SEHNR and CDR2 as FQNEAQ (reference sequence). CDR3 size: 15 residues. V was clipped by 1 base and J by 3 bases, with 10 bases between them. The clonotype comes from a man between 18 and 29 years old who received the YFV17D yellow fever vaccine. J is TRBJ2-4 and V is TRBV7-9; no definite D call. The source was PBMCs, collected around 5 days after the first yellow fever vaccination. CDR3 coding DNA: TGTGCCAGCAGCTTAGTCCGGACGGACAAAAACATTCAGTACTTC. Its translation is CASSLVRTDKNIQYF.